These 5 T cell receptor beta chains were all obtained from the same sample, sequenced in a study of blood T cell repertoires in COVID-19. Assay: immunoSEQ multiplex PCR; the TCRdb copy retains only in-frame clones and omits some. The sample records about 360,000 clones, roughly 86% being singletons. Sequenced input: peripheral blood. The receptor source for this set is a human donor in a cohort sampled during active COVID-19.

This clone was seen only once. The chain joins TRBV2 to TRBJ1-2, with D perhaps matching TRBD1 (5 bases). V was shortened by 1 base and J by 6 bases, with 12 bases between the two germline ends. From germline, CDR1 is SNHLY and CDR2 FYNNEI. The CDR3 covers 14 residues. CDR3 sequence reads: CASSEEGYKNGYTF. The CDR3 nucleotides read TGTGCCAGCAGTGAAGAGGGGTATAAGAATGGCTACACCTTC.

The chain recombines TRBV19 with TRBJ2-7; 13 bases align to TRBD2. Per the germline V gene, CDR1 is LNHDA and CDR2 is SQIVND (reference sequence). The CDR3 is 17 residues long. V trimming: 1 base; J trimming: 0 bases; junction bases outside the gene matches: 3. The CDR3 loop reads CASSIVGLAGSSYEQYF. Written as DNA, the CDR3 is TGTGCCAGTAGTATAGTGGGACTAGCGGGGAGCTCCTACGAGCAGTACTTC.

This chain uses TRBV2 with TRBJ1-1; a weak D match, TRBD1 (6 bases). The germline V gene encodes CDR1 SNHLY and CDR2 FYNNEI. Trimming shortened V by 6 bases and J by 4 bases, and 18 bases separated the two germline ends. The CDR3 totals 15 residues. The CDR3: CASSGINRVVTEAFF. CDR3 nucleotides: TGTGCCAGCAGCGGAATAAACAGGGTGGTCACTGAAGCTTTCTTT.

V usage is TRBV23-1 and J usage is TRBJ2-3; weak D call: TRBD2 (6 bases). TRBV23-1 is labeled an ORF, and its function is uncertain. Trimming shortened V by 6 bases and J by 5 bases, and 18 bases separated the two germline ends. There are 15 residues in the CDR3. CDR3 amino acids: CASSQGGGVLDTQYF. The CDR3 bases are TGCGCCAGCAGCCAAGGTGGAGGGGTTTTAGATACGCAGTATTTT.

As concerns this clone: In the same sample, other DNA sequences code for this CDR3. V is TRBV19 and J is TRBJ1-1; TRBD1 aligns across 9 bases. Unmatched junction bases numbered 4, after V lost 6 bases and J lost 2 bases. This CDR3 has 14 amino acids. In germline, CDR1 is LNHDA, CDR2 SQIVND (reference sequence). CDR3 DNA: TGTGCCAGTAGGGGGACAGGGAGCAACACTGAAGCTTTCTTT. Encoded protein: CASRGTGSNTEAFF.